The 30 T cell receptor beta chains reported below all come from one sample, sequenced in a study of blood T cells in healthy people across ages. A J-beta primer mix and a sample-barcoded 5' primer were used in a second PCR of roughly 7 to 12 cycles. Via MiXCR, TCRdb re-called the 5' RACE reads, giving one row per CDR3 protein. The profile covers around 800,000 distinct CDR3 sequences, with about 48% appearing a single time and approximately 40% taken by the ten largest. The sample was blood. The receptor set was obtained from an elderly man in good health.

This clonotype showed up just once. The chain uses TRBV6-5 and TRBJ2-5, with D maybe TRBD1 (6 bases). The CDR3 has 13 residues. The germline V gene encodes CDR1 MNHEY and CDR2 SVGAGI. With 2 bases removed from V and 5 bases from J, the gap between germline ends came to 9 bases. The CDR3 region has the DNA TGTGCCAGCAGTTACCTAACAGGGGAGACCCAGTACTTC. Translating it yields CASSYLTGETQYF.

The sample holds a few counts of this clonotype. J is TRBJ2-5 and V is TRBV6-5, with a possible D match to TRBD1 (6 bases). V was trimmed by 4 bases and J by 2 bases, leaving 20 bases between them. This CDR3 is built from 17 residues. Germline lookup yields CDR1 MNHEY and CDR2 SVGAGI. CDR3 bases: TGTGCCAGCAGTTCCGGTTACGATCTACAGGGTCAAGAGACCCAGTACTTC. Protein: CASSSGYDLQGQETQYF.

In this sample, this clonotype turned up a few times. The V gene is TRBV9, the J gene TRBJ2-3; D call uncertain. The ends were cut back, 2 bases at V and 4 bases at J, with 11 bases in the middle. Germline CDR1 reads SGDLS; CDR2 reads YYNGEE. The CDR3 consists of 14 residues. The CDR3 nucleotides read TGTGCCAGCAGCGTTCTAGAACATGCAGATACGCAGTATTTT. Its translation is CASSVLEHADTQYF.

This rearrangement joins TRBV27 to TRBJ2-7, with TRBD1 matching 7 bases. Losses at the gene ends were 4 bases for V and 3 bases for J; bases not matched to a gene: 6. The CDR3 runs 14 residues. Germline values: CDR1 MNHEY, CDR2 SMNVEV (reference sequence). The CDR3 DNA reads as TGTGCCAGCAGTTCGGGACAGCAACTCTACGAGCAGTACTTC. Its protein is CASSSGQQLYEQYF.

This clonotype was detected only once. The rearrangement links TRBV11-2 to TRBJ2-3; TRBD2 agrees at 16 bases. V lost 4 bases, J lost 4 bases, and 11 bases stayed unmatched. The length of the CDR3 is 19 residues. From germline, CDR1 is SGHAT and CDR2 FQNNGV. This CDR3 reads CASSSGTSGRAIGADTQYF. The CDR3 DNA reads as TGTGCCAGCAGCTCTGGGACTAGCGGGAGGGCCATTGGTGCAGATACGCAGTATTTT. The full variable domain, in which reference TRBV11-2 and TRBJ2-3 provide the parts outside the CDR3, is EAGVAQSPRYKIIEKRQSVAFWCNPISGHATLYWYQQILGQGPKLLIQFQNNGVVDDSQLPKDRFSAERLKGVDSTLKIQPAKLEDSAVYLCASSSGTSGRAIGADTQYFGPGTRLTVL.

The chain recombines TRBV7-9 with TRBJ1-5; TRBD1 might be the D (5 bases). The germline V gene has CDR1 SEHNR and CDR2 FQNEAQ (reference sequence). The CDR3 length is 15 residues. V gave up 1 base and J gave up 6 bases, with 13 bases separating them. CDR3 in DNA: TGTGCCAGCAGCTTAGAGCCAGGGTCAGGTCAGCCCCAGCATTTT. It codes for CASSLEPGSGQPQHF.

The V and J genes are TRBV20-1 and TRBJ2-5; 7 positions match TRBD2. Per the germline V gene, CDR1 is DFQATT and CDR2 is SNEGSKA (reference sequence). The CDR3 loop spans 14 amino acids. V lost 1 base to trimming and J lost 11 bases; unmatched junction nucleotides: 13. The CDR3 loop reads CSARVGGGRYGQYF. DNA for the CDR3: TGCAGTGCTAGAGTCGGGGGAGGGAGGTACGGGCAGTACTTC.

The chain couples TRBV11-2 to TRBJ2-1; the D is unclear. With 5 bases removed from V and 7 bases from J, the gap between germline ends came to 18 bases. The CDR3 totals 15 residues. Germline V gives CDR1 SGHAT, CDR2 FQNNGV. CDR3 nucleotide sequence: TGTGCCAGCAGCCCTGTGATCAGATTGGGGAATGAGCAGTTCTTC. It translates to CASSPVIRLGNEQFF. Combining the CDR3 with reference TRBV11-2 and TRBJ2-1 gives the whole variable domain EAGVAQSPRYKIIEKRQSVAFWCNPISGHATLYWYQQILGQGPKLLIQFQNNGVVDDSQLPKDRFSAERLKGVDSTLKIQPAKLEDSAVYLCASSPVIRLGNEQFFGPGTRLTVL.

This clonotype came up a few times. The V and J genes are TRBV5-1 and TRBJ1-5, with 7 bases fitting TRBD1. Trimming took 4 bases from V and 2 from J; bases not matched to a gene: 6. Germline V lookup: CDR1 SGHRS, CDR2 YFSETQ. The CDR3 is 15 amino acids. CDR3 region: CASSPRGEGNQPQHF. In DNA form, the CDR3 reads TGCGCCAGCAGCCCCAGGGGGGAGGGCAATCAGCCCCAGCATTTT. The variable domain in full, with the rest retrieved from reference TRBV5-1 and TRBJ1-5, is KAGVTQTPRYLIKTRGQQVTLSCSPISGHRSVSWYQQTPGQGLQFLFEYFSETQRNKGNFPGRFSGRQFSNSRSEMNVSTLELGDSALYLCASSPRGEGNQPQHFGDGTRLSIL.

The rearrangement joins TRBV12-3 or TRBV12-4 to TRBJ2-1; TRBD2 matches 14 bases. The CDR3 contains 17 residues. The J segment lost 7 bases and the V segment lost 5 bases, leaving 10 bases of the junction unmatched. The CDR3 loop reads CASSPGTSGSWENEQFF. The CDR3 coding sequence is TGTGCCAGCAGTCCCGGGACTAGCGGGAGTTGGGAGAATGAGCAGTTCTTC.

There are a few counts of this clonotype. The CDR3 sequence is CAISSAPRGTPIAKNIQYF. The CDR3 DNA reads as TGTGCCATCAGTTCCGCGCCCAGGGGAACCCCTATAGCCAAAAACATTCAGTACTTC. The V and J genes are TRBV10-3 and TRBJ2-4; maybe TRBD1 (6 bases). The germline CDR1 and CDR2 sequences are ENHRY and SYGVKD. The CDR3 has 19 residues. Trimming took 5 bases from V and 0 from J, leaving 23 bases between them.

This clonotype was counted a few times. This chain links TRBV3-1 with TRBJ1-2; unclear D gene. V was pared by 4 bases and J by 4 bases, with 13 bases between. This CDR3 has 14 residues. Germline CDR1 and CDR2: LGHDT and YNNKEL (reference sequence). The CDR3 sequence is CASSPLFRSYGYTF. CDR3 sequence (DNA): TGTGCCAGCAGCCCTCTCTTTCGGAGCTATGGCTACACCTTC.

The rearrangement joins TRBV2 to TRBJ2-4; D may be TRBD2 (6 bases). The CDR3 has 16 amino acids. Germline-derived CDR1 and CDR2 are SNHLY and FYNNEI. V gave up 3 bases and J gave up 0 bases, with 12 bases separating them. DNA for the CDR3: TGTGCCAGCAGTGAGGGCCCGGGGGTAGCCAAAAACATTCAGTACTTC. It specifies CASSEGPGVAKNIQYF.

V and J are TRBV28 and TRBJ1-2; 10 nucleotides line up with TRBD1. The junction had 7 bases not matched to a gene; V was cut back by 6 bases and J by 0 bases. CDR1 is MDHEN and CDR2 is SYDVKM in the germline V gene. The CDR3 loop spans 16 amino acids. The CDR3 nucleotides are TGTGCCAGCAGCCCGGGACAGGGGACAGCTAACTATGGCTACACCTTC. Translated, it gives CASSPGQGTANYGYTF.

This chain uses TRBV30 with TRBJ1-2; the match to TRBD1 covers 7 bases. CDR3 length equals 15 residues. Germline V gene sequence: CDR1 GTSNPN, CDR2 SVGIG (reference sequence). J was trimmed by 0 bases and V by 4 bases; bases with no gene match: 8. The CDR3 is CAWTATGFTNYGYTF. CDR3 sequence (DNA): TGTGCCTGGACCGCGACAGGGTTTACTAACTATGGCTACACCTTC.

This clonotype was seen more than once but under ten times. V and J are TRBV7-2 and TRBJ1-2, with 7 bases fitting TRBD1. Per the germline V gene, CDR1 is SGHTA and CDR2 is FQGNSA. V shed 5 bases, J shed 7 bases, and the junction held 4 bases outside the gene matches. The CDR3 consists of 12 residues. The CDR3 DNA reads as TGTGCCAGCAGCCCAGGGGGACGTGGCTACACCTTC. Translated, it gives CASSPGGRGYTF.

The genes are TRBV20-1 and TRBJ2-1; 13 nucleotides agree with TRBD2. V shed 6 bases and J 6 bases; nucleotides not matched to a gene: 11. The CDR3 contains 16 residues. Germline lookup yields CDR1 DFQATT and CDR2 SNEGSKA (reference sequence). The CDR3 protein is CSAPSSGLAGVNEQFF. The CDR3 DNA follows: TGCAGTGCCCCGAGTTCTGGACTAGCGGGAGTCAATGAGCAGTTCTTC.

The rearrangement joins TRBV7-8 to TRBJ2-5; TRBD2 matches 9 bases. The CDR3 is 17 residues long. V shed 3 bases, J shed 5 bases, and the junction held 13 bases outside the gene matches. Germline V gene sequence: CDR1 SGHVS, CDR2 FQNEAQ. The CDR3 here is CASSFPPVAGAGETQYF. CDR3 DNA sequence: TGTGCCAGCAGCTTTCCACCTGTAGCGGGAGCCGGGGAGACCCAGTACTTC.

This rearrangement joins TRBV2 to TRBJ1-6; no firm D call. The ends were cut back, 0 bases at V and 10 bases at J, with 13 bases in the middle. Per the germline V gene, CDR1 is SNHLY and CDR2 is FYNNEI. CDR3 length equals 15 residues. CDR3 loop: CASSEAADKGSPLHF. The CDR3 region has the DNA TGTGCCAGCAGTGAAGCCGCTGACAAGGGCTCACCCCTCCACTTT.

This clonotype was recorded at least ten times. The chain is built from TRBV25-1 and TRBJ1-2, with a possible D match to TRBD1 (5 bases). V gave up 3 bases and J gave up 6 bases, with 8 bases separating them. This CDR3 is 12 amino acids long. Germline CDR1 reads MGHDK; CDR2 reads SYGVNS. As DNA, the CDR3 is TGTGCCAGCAGTGACCAGGGCGATGGCTACACCTTC. Protein product: CASSDQGDGYTF.

This chain connects TRBV6-6 to TRBJ2-5; D remains unclear. Germline V gene lookup returns CDR1 MNHNY and CDR2 SVGAGI (reference sequence). The CDR3 totals 13 residues. Trimming removed 0 bases at V and 0 bases at J, with 2 bases between. The CDR3 region has the DNA TGTGCCAGCAGTTACTCAGACCAAGAGACCCAGTACTTC. This encodes CASSYSDQETQYF.

This clonotype was seen more than once but under ten times. The chain is built from TRBV27 and TRBJ1-5; D is possibly TRBD1 (5 bases). The ends were cut back, 5 bases at V and 11 bases at J, with 31 bases in the middle. Germline CDR1 is MNHEY and CDR2 is SMNVEV (reference sequence). The CDR3 runs to 18 residues. The CDR3 loop is CASSPGTSGIPTQETQHF. The CDR3, as DNA: TGTGCCAGCAGTCCGGGGACTAGCGGGATTCCCACTCAAGAGACCCAGCATTTT.

This clonotype has just one count. The chain links TRBV21-1 to TRBJ2-7; TRBD1 is the table's D call and was not checked against the DNA. TRBV21-1 is an annotated pseudogene. This CDR3 has 15 amino acids. The CDR3 here is CASSTVTGWAYEQYF. The CDR3, as DNA: TGTGCCAGCAGCACGGTGACAGGGTGGGCCTACGAGCAGTACTTC.

This clonotype was detected only a few times. It may be a read error: a sequence one base away is much more abundant. The rearrangement links TRBV7-2 to TRBJ1-2; D is possibly TRBD1 (5 bases). The CDR3 runs to 14 residues. Trimming left V 5 bases short and J 7 bases short, with 17 bases between. The V gene's germline CDR1 is SGHTA and CDR2 FQGNSA. CDR3 in DNA: TGTGCCAGCAGCGTAGGGGCAGGGACGGGTGGCTACACCTTC. It codes for CASSVGAGTGGYTF.

This clonotype was observed many times. The chain combines TRBV5-1 with TRBJ2-3; the D is unclear. The CDR3 runs to 14 residues. Germline CDR1 reads SGHRS; CDR2 reads YFSETQ. V was pared by 4 bases and J by 6 bases, with 15 bases between. In nucleotides, the CDR3 is TGCGCCAGCAGCCTTCGGTGGGCGGTGGATACGCAGTATTTT. It is translated as CASSLRWAVDTQYF.

This clonotype was counted a few times. This chain uses TRBV5-1 with TRBJ1-2; tentatively, D is TRBD1 (5 bases). Germline loops: CDR1 SGHRS, CDR2 YFSETQ. This CDR3 contains 14 residues. The germline V and J ends were trimmed by 4 bases and 5 bases, with 15 bases remaining between them. For the CDR3, the DNA is TGCGCCAGCAGCGTACGGGACGGCCTATATGGCTACACCTTC. Protein sequence: CASSVRDGLYGYTF.

About this clonotype: The junction shows a germline mismatch at one end, possibly a read error. The gene calls are TRBV3-1 and TRBJ2-1; tentative D call: TRBD2 (6 bases). Germline V gene sequence: CDR1 LGHDT, CDR2 YNNKEL (reference sequence). The CDR3 sequence is 15 residues long. CDR3 in amino acids: CASSQVGGTYDEQFF. The CDR3 nucleotides are TGTGCCAGCAGCCAAGTGGGCGGGACCTACGATGAGCAGTTCTTC.

The gene calls are TRBV5-1 and TRBJ2-3; 8 nucleotides agree with TRBD2. With 4 bases clipped from V and 8 bases from J, the junction kept 12 bases outside the gene matches. The germline V gene encodes CDR1 SGHRS and CDR2 YFSETQ. The CDR3 totals 15 residues. The CDR3 here is CASSEGLDHRGTQYF. DNA for the CDR3: TGCGCCAGCAGCGAGGGACTAGACCATCGAGGTACGCAGTATTTT.

This clonotype has more than one count but fewer than ten. The gene calls are TRBV5-5 and TRBJ1-5; D remains unclear. In germline, CDR1 is SGHKS, CDR2 YYEKEE (reference sequence). The CDR3 is 15 amino acids. V was trimmed by 2 bases and J by 5 bases, leaving 14 bases between them. The CDR3 here is CASSFIGSPDQPQHF. DNA for the CDR3: TGTGCCAGCAGCTTTATTGGGAGTCCTGATCAGCCCCAGCATTTT. The full variable domain, its missing parts supplied by reference TRBV5-5 and TRBJ1-5, is DAGVTQSPTHLIKTRGQQVTLRCSPISGHKSVSWYQQVLGQGPQFIFQYYEKEERGRGNFPDRFSARQFPNYSSELNVNALLLGDSALYLCASSFIGSPDQPQHFGDGTRLSIL.

This chain connects TRBV25-1 to TRBJ1-2, with D unclear. Germline V gene lookup returns CDR1 MGHDK and CDR2 SYGVNS. CDR3 size: 13 residues. Trimming took off 3 bases at V and 8 bases at J, with 13 bases between the two ends. The CDR3 protein is CASSDRGDKGYTF. CDR3 coding DNA: TGTGCCAGCAGTGATAGAGGCGACAAGGGCTACACCTTC.